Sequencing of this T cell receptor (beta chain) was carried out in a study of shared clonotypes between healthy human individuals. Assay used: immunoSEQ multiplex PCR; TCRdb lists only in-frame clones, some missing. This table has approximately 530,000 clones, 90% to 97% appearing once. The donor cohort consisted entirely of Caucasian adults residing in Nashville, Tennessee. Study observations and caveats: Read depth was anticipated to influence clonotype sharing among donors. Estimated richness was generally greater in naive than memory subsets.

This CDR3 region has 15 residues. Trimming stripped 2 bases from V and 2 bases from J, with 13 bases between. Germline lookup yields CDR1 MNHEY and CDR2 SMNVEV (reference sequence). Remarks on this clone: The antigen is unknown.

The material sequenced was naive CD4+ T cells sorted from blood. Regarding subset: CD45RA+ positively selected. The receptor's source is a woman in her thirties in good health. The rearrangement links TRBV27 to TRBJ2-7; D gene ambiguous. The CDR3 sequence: CASSLRSGRTYEQYF. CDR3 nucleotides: TGTGCCAGCAGTTTACGCTCGGGCAGGACCTACGAGCAGTACTTC.